A single sample gave rise to the 13 T cell receptor beta chains below, sequenced in a study of blood T cell repertoires in COVID-19. Sequenced by immunoSEQ multiplex PCR; TCRdb stores in-frame clones only, minus some. Among 200,000 to 250,000 clones listed, more than 80% were seen once. Sequencing was done on a sample of peripheral blood. These receptors were collected from an elderly woman with acute or convalescent COVID-19.

The V call is TRBV5-1, the J call TRBJ2-1, with D possibly matching TRBD1 (7 bases). Trimming removed 0 bases at V and 5 bases at J, with 12 bases between. CDR3 length: 15 residues. Per the germline V gene, CDR1 is SGHRS and CDR2 is YFSETQ. The CDR3 loop reads CASSLGQGGHNEQFF. CDR3 DNA sequence: TGCGCCAGCAGCTTGGGGCAGGGGGGCCACAATGAGCAGTTCTTC.

The chain is built from TRBV6-5 and TRBJ1-2; TRBD1 matches 9 bases. The V gene end was trimmed by 5 bases and the J gene end by 8 bases; junction bases not matched to a gene: 6. The CDR3 contains 13 residues. Germline loops: CDR1 MNHEY, CDR2 SVGAGI. CDR3 in amino acids: CASSRGQGTGYTF. CDR3 DNA: TGTGCCAGCAGTAGGGGACAGGGAACGGGCTACACCTTC.

The gene calls are TRBV3-1 (or the pseudogene TRBV3-2) and TRBJ2-5; D gene uncertain. The V end was cut by 0 bases, the J end by 5 bases, with 13 bases between. The CDR3 covers 15 residues. Germline V gene data show CDR1 as LGHDT and CDR2 as YNNKEL (reference sequence). In nucleotides, the CDR3 is TGTGCCAGCAGCCAAGATTTGGCGGTACCCGAGACCCAGTACTTC. This sequence encodes CASSQDLAVPETQYF.

The chain uses TRBV10-3 and TRBJ1-4; TRBD1 agrees at 7 bases. Losses at the gene ends were 4 bases for V and 0 bases for J; bases not matched to a gene: 2. The CDR3 covers 15 residues. CDR1 is ENHRY, CDR2 SYGVKD, per germline. CDR3 sequence (DNA): TGTGCCATCAGTGGCGGGACAGCAACTAATGAAAAACTGTTTTTT. Its protein is CAISGGTATNEKLFF.

V gene TRBV13 combines with J gene TRBJ1-1, with D uncertain. V lost 6 bases, J lost 4 bases, and 15 bases lay in between. The V gene's germline CDR1 is PRHDT and CDR2 FYEKMQ (reference sequence). The CDR3 sequence is 14 residues long. CDR3 sequence: CASREGRRATEAFF. CDR3 nucleotide sequence: TGTGCCAGCAGGGAAGGGCGGCGGGCCACTGAAGCTTTCTTT.

The V call is TRBV28, the J call TRBJ2-1, with 16 bases lining up with TRBD2. V shed 4 bases, J shed 13 bases, and the junction held 13 bases outside the gene matches. Germline CDR1 and CDR2: MDHEN and SYDVKM. The CDR3 length is 17 residues. CDR3 sequence (DNA): TGTGCCAGCAGTTCGGGGACTAGCGGGAGGGCCGTGGGTAAACAGTTCTTC. Its protein product is CASSSGTSGRAVGKQFF.

The V call is TRBV7-3, the J call TRBJ2-2; D remains ambiguous. With 1 base removed from V and 3 bases from J, the gap between germline ends came to 9 bases. Germline CDR1 is SGHTA and CDR2 is FQGTGA. The CDR3 contains 15 residues. CDR3 residues: CASSLSVTDTGELFF. The CDR3 DNA follows: TGTGCCAGCAGCTTAAGCGTAACCGACACCGGGGAGCTGTTTTTT.

The chain joins TRBV5-8 to TRBJ1-3; 9 bases line up with TRBD1. Germline V gives CDR1 SGHTS, CDR2 YDEGEE. V dropped 4 bases and J dropped 2; count of bases not matched to a gene: 7. The CDR3 contains 16 residues. For the CDR3, the DNA is TGTGCCAGCAGCCTGACCGGGACAGGGACTGGAAACACCATATATTTT. It is translated as CASSLTGTGTGNTIYF.

The chain employs TRBV4-3 and TRBJ1-6; D unclear. Trimming removed 0 bases at V and 9 bases at J, with 6 bases between. Germline V gene data show CDR1 as LGHNA and CDR2 as YSLEER. The CDR3 contains 13 residues. CDR3 in amino acids: CASSQDLRSPLHF. The CDR3 bases are TGCGCCAGCAGCCAAGATTTGCGTTCACCCCTCCACTTT.

V and J are TRBV11-2 and TRBJ2-1, with 13 bases that match TRBD2. V trimming: 5 bases; J trimming: 0 bases; junction bases outside the gene matches: 10. CDR3 length: 19 residues. The V gene's germline CDR1 is SGHAT and CDR2 FQNNGV. The chain's CDR3 is CASSPRTGTSGASYNEQFF. CDR3 DNA: TGTGCCAGCAGCCCAAGAACCGGGACTAGCGGGGCCTCCTACAATGAGCAGTTCTTC.

The V and J genes are TRBV29-1 and TRBJ1-2; 8 bases match TRBD1. The germline CDR1 and CDR2 sequences are SQVTM and ANQGSEA. The CDR3 spans 17 residues. V lost 1 base, J lost 6 bases, and 16 bases stayed unmatched. The CDR3 DNA follows: TGCAGCGTTGAAGGACCCACCAAGGGGACAGGTTATGATGGCTACACCTTC. Protein product: CSVEGPTKGTGYDGYTF.

This chain connects TRBV3-1 (or the pseudogene TRBV3-2) to TRBJ2-3, with a tentative D call TRBD2 (5 bases). There are 14 residues in the CDR3. Germline V CDR1 and CDR2: LGHDT, YNNKEL (reference sequence). V lost 3 bases to trimming and J lost 3 bases, with 10 bases between them. The DNA of the CDR3 is TGTGCCAGCAGCCACGGACTGTATACAGATACGCAGTATTTT. Its protein product is CASSHGLYTDTQYF.

The chain joins TRBV5-4 to TRBJ1-2, with D perhaps TRBD1 (6 bases). Trimming removed 2 bases from V and 4 bases from J, with 21 bases in between. CDR1 is SGHNT and CDR2 is YYREEE in the germline V gene (reference sequence). This CDR3 comprises 17 residues. CDR3: CASSFLGRGIRSYGYTF. CDR3 in DNA: TGTGCCAGCAGCTTTCTCGGCAGGGGCATTAGAAGCTATGGCTACACCTTC.